The source of this TCR beta chain is a study of T cell responses to AZD1222 COVID-19 vaccine. Study-wide points: Spike-wide vaccine-associated CD4 TCRs dominated at 160-218 and 743-854.

Concerning this clone itself: What it binds is not known.

Clones were sequenced by immunoSEQ multiplex PCR, and TCRdb holds only the in-frame ones, with some missing. The sample includes some 120,000 clones, 70% to 90% of them seen just once. The sequence was obtained from an adult in good health. Material: peripheral blood, obtained on day 0 of AZD1222 vaccination.

In DNA form, the CDR3 reads TGTGCCAGCAGTCAGGACAGCAACTATGGCTACACCTTC. Translation: CASSQDSNYGYTF. The rearrangement uses TRBV12-3 or TRBV12-4 and TRBJ1-2; the D gene is possibly TRBD1 (6 bases). Trimming left V 5 bases short and J 2 bases short, with 9 bases between. The CDR3 runs 13 residues.